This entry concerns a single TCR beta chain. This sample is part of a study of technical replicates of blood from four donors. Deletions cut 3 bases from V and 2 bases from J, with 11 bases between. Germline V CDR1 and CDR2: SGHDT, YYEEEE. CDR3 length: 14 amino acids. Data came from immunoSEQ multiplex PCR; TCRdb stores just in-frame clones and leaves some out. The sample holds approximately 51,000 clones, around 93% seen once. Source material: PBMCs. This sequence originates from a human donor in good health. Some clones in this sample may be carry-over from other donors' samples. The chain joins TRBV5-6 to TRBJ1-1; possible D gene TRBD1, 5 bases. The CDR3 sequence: CASSSLGGNTEAFF. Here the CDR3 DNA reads TGTGCCAGCAGCTCGTTGGGGGGAAACACTGAAGCTTTCTTT.